The 5 T cell receptor beta chains below all came from one sample that was sequenced in a study of blood T cell repertoires in COVID-19. Libraries were prepared by immunoSEQ multiplex PCR; TCRdb keeps only in-frame clonotypes and omits some of them. The repertoire holds a few hundred thousand clones, with approximately 84% as singletons. Specimen: peripheral blood. The receptors stem from a person between 65 and 79 years old with COVID-19, enrolled during active disease.

This chain links TRBV18 with TRBJ2-1; D not resolved. The CDR3 totals 15 residues. The V gene's germline CDR1 is KGHSH and CDR2 LQKENI. The V end lost 2 bases, the J end lost 0 bases, and 8 bases lay between the germline ends. This CDR3 reads CASSPVLSSYNEQFF. CDR3 nucleotides: TGTGCCAGCTCACCAGTATTATCCTCCTACAATGAGCAGTTCTTC.

V and J are TRBV6-6 and TRBJ2-3; 11 bases agree with TRBD2. CDR1 and CDR2 (germline): MNHNY, SVGAGI (reference sequence). Trimming cost V 6 bases and J 7 bases; bases outside gene matches: 6. The CDR3 sequence is 14 residues long. CDR3 nucleotides: TGTGCCAGCAGGATAGCGGGAGGGGTCAATACGCAGTATTTT. This encodes CASRIAGGVNTQYF.

CDR3 nucleotides: TGTGCCAGCAGCTTCCCAGGGACTAGCGGGGAAGAGACCCAGTACTTC. As protein: CASSFPGTSGEETQYF. The rearrangement uses TRBV7-9 and TRBJ2-5, with 13 bases that match TRBD2. This CDR3 comprises 16 residues. V lost 3 bases and J lost 3; bases outside the gene matches: 4. In germline, CDR1 is SEHNR, CDR2 FQNEAQ (reference sequence). Based on the CDR3 plus reference TRBV7-9 and TRBJ2-5, the full variable domain is DTGVSQNPRHKITKRGQNVTFRCDPISEHNRLYWYRQTLGQGPEFLTYFQNEAQLEKSRLLSDRFSAERPKGSFSTLEIQRTEQGDSAMYLCASSFPGTSGEETQYFGPGTRLLVL.

This chain uses TRBV30 with TRBJ1-5; 8 bases agree with TRBD1. Germline lookup yields CDR1 GTSNPN and CDR2 SVGIG (reference sequence). This CDR3 has 17 amino acids. V lost 3 bases and J lost 3; bases outside the gene matches: 13. DNA of the CDR3: TGTGCCTGGAGACCTGCGATCGGGACAGGATACAATCAGCCCCAGCATTTT. Translated, it gives CAWRPAIGTGYNQPQHF.

This chain uses TRBV28 with TRBJ1-2, with 7 bases matching TRBD1. This CDR3 has 16 amino acids. V shed 5 bases, J shed 8 bases, and the junction held 17 bases outside the gene matches. Germline V CDR1 and CDR2: MDHEN, SYDVKM. CDR3 bases: TGTGCCAGCAGTCCAAGGGCCTTGACAGGGAGTAGGGGCTACACCTTC. Translated, it gives CASSPRALTGSRGYTF.